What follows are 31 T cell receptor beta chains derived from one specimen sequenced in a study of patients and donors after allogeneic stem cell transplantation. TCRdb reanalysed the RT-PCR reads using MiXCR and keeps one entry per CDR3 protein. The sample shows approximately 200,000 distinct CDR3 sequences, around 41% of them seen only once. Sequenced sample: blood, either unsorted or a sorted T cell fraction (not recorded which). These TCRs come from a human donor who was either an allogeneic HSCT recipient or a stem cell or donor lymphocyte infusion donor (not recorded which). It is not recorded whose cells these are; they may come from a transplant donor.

In DNA, the CDR3 is TGCGCCAGCAGCCTCTCAGCTAGCGGGAGAGGGACCGGGGAGCTGTTTTTT. This sequence encodes CASSLSASGRGTGELFF. The V and J genes are TRBV4-3 and TRBJ2-2; 10 bases match TRBD2. V shed 4 bases, J shed 5 bases, and the junction held 10 bases outside the gene matches. Germline-derived CDR1 and CDR2 are LGHNA and YSLEER. There are 17 residues in the CDR3.

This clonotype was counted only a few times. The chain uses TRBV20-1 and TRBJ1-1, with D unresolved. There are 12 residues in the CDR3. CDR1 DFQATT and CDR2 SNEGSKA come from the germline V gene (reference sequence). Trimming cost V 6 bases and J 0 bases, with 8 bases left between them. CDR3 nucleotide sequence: TGCAGTGCCTTGACGGTGAACACTGAAGCTTTCTTT. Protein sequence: CSALTVNTEAFF.

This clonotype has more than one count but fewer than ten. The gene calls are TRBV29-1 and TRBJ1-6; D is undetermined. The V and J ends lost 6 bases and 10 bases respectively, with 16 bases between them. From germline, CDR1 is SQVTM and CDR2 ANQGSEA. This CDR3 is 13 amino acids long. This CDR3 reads CSVRGSTNSPLHF. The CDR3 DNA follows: TGCAGCGTCCGCGGCAGTACAAACTCACCCCTCCACTTT. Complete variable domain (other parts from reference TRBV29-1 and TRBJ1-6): SAVISQKPSRDICQRGTSLTIQCQVDSQVTMMFWYRQQPGQSLTLIATANQGSEATYESGFVIDKFPISRPNLTFSTLTVSNMSPEDSSIYLCSVRGSTNSPLHFGNGTRLTVT.

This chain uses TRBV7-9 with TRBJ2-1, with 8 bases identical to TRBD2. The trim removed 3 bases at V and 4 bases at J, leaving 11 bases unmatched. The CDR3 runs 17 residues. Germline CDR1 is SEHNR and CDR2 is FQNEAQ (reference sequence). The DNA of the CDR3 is TGTGCCAGCAGCTTCTCTTTAGCGGGATTTAGGTACAATGAGCAGTTCTTC. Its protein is CASSFSLAGFRYNEQFF. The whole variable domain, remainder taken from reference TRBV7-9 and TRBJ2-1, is DTGVSQNPRHKITKRGQNVTFRCDPISEHNRLYWYRQTLGQGPEFLTYFQNEAQLEKSRLLSDRFSAERPKGSFSTLEIQRTEQGDSAMYLCASSFSLAGFRYNEQFFGPGTRLTVL.

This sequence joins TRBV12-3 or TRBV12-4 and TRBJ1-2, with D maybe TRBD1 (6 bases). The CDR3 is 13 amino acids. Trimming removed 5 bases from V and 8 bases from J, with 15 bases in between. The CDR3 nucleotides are TGTGCCAGCAGTCCCAGGGGCTCGCGGGGCTACACCTTC. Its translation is CASSPRGSRGYTF.

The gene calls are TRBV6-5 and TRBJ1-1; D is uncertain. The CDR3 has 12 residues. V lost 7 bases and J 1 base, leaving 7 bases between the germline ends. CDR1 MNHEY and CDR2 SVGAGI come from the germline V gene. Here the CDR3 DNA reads TGTGCCAGCACCCGCGGGAACACTGAAGCTTTCTTT. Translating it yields CASTRGNTEAFF.

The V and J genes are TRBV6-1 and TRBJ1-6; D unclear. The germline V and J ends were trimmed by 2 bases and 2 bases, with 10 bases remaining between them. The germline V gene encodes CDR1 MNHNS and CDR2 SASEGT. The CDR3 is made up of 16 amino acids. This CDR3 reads CASSEFGETYNSPLHF. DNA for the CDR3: TGTGCCAGCAGTGAATTCGGAGAGACCTATAATTCACCCCTCCACTTT.

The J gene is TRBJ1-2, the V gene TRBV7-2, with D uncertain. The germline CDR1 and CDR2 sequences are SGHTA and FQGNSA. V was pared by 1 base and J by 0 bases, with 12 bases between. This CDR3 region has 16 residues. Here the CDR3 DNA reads TGTGCCAGCAGCTTAGGGGAGGGTAAAGCTAACTATGGCTACACCTTC. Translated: CASSLGEGKANYGYTF.

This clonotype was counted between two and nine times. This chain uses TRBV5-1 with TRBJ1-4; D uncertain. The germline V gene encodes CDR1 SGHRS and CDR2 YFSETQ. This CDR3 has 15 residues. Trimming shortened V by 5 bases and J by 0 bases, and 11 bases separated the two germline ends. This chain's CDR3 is CASSSTPATNEKLFF. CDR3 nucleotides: TGCGCCAGCAGTTCAACACCTGCAACTAATGAAAAACTGTTTTTT.

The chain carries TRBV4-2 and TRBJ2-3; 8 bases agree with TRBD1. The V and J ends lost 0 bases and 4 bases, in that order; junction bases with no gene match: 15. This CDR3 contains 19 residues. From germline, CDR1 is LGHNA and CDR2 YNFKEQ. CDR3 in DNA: TGTGCCAGCAGCCAAGATCGGCTCCAAAACTTACAGGGGGCAGATACGCAGTATTTT. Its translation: CASSQDRLQNLQGADTQYF.

The CDR3 spells CSVGYYGGPQETQYF. The CDR3 bases are TGCAGCGTGGGTTATTACGGGGGGCCCCAGGAGACCCAGTACTTC. The chain is built from TRBV29-1 and TRBJ2-5; a weak D match, TRBD2 (7 bases). Germline V gives CDR1 SQVTM, CDR2 ANQGSEA. The CDR3 contains 15 residues. V lost 6 bases and J 5 bases, leaving 22 bases between the germline ends.

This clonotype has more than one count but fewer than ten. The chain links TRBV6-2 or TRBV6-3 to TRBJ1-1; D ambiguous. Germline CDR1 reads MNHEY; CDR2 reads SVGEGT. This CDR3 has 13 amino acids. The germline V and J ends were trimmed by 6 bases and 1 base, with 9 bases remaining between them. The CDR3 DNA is TGTGCCAGCAGACCGGACGGGAACACTGAAGCTTTCTTT. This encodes CASRPDGNTEAFF.

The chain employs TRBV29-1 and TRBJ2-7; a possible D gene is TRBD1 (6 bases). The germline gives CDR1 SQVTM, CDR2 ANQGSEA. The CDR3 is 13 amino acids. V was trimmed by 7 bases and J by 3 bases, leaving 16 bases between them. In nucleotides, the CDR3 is TGCAGCGCTACCGCAGGGGTTGGCTACGAGCAGTACTTC. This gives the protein CSATAGVGYEQYF.

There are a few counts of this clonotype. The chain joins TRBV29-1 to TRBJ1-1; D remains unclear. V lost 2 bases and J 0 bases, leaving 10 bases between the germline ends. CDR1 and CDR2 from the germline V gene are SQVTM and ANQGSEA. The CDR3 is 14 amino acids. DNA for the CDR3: TGCAGCGTTGAACCCCTAGCGGTGAACACTGAAGCTTTCTTT. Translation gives CSVEPLAVNTEAFF.

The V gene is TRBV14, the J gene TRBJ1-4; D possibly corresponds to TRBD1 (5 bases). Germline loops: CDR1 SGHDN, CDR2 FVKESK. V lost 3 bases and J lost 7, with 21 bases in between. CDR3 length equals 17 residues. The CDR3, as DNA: TGTGCCAGCAGCCATTCCGCCGCCAGGGCGGTTGGTGAAAAACTGTTTTTT. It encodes CASSHSAARAVGEKLFF.

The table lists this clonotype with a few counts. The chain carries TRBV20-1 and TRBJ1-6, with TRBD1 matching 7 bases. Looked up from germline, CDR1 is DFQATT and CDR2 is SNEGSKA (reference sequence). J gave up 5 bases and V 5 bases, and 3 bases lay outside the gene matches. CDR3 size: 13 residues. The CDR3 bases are TGCAGTGCTCCTGGGACAGATAATTCACCCCTCCACTTT. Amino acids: CSAPGTDNSPLHF.

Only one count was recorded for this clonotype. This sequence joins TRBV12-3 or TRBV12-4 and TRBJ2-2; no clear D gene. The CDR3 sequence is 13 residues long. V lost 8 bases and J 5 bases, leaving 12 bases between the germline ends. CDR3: CASLPQRTGELFF. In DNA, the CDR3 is TGTGCCAGCCTTCCGCAAAGAACCGGGGAGCTGTTTTTT.

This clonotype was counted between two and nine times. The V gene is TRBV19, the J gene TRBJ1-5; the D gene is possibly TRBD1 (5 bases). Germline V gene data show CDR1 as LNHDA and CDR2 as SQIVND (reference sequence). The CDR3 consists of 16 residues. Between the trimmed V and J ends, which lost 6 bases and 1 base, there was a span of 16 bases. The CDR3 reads CASSTPTAGSNQPQHF. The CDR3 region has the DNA TGTGCCAGTAGCACCCCGACAGCGGGGAGCAATCAGCCCCAGCATTTT.

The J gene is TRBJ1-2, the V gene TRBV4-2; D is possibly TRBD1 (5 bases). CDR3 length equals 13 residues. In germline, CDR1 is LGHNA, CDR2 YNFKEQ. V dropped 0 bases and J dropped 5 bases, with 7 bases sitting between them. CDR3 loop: CASSQEAGYGYTF. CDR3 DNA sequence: TGTGCCAGCAGCCAAGAGGCAGGGTATGGCTACACCTTC.

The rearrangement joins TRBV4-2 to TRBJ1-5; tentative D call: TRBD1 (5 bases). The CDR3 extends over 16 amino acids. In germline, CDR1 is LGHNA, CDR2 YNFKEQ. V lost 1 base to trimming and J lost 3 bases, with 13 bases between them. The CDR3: CASSQVDIGDNQPQHF. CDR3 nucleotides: TGTGCCAGCAGCCAAGTGGACATAGGGGACAATCAGCCCCAGCATTTT.

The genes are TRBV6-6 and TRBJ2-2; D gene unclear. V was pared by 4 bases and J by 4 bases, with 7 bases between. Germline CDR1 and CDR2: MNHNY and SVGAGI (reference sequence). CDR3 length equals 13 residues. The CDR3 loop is CASSSQPTGELFF. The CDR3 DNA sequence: TGTGCCAGCAGTTCTCAGCCCACCGGGGAGCTGTTTTTT.

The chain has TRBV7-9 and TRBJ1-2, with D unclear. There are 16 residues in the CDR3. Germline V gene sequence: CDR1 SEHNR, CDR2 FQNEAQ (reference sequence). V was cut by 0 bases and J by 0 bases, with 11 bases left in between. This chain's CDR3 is CASSLAGSDSNYGYTF. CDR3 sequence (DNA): TGTGCCAGCAGCTTAGCTGGATCCGATTCTAACTATGGCTACACCTTC.

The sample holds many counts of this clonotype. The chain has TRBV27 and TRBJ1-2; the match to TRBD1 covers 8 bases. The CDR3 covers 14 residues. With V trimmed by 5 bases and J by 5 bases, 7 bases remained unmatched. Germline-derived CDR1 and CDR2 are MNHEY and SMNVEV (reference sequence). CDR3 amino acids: CASSLTDRGYGYTF. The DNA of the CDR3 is TGTGCCAGCAGTCTAACTGACAGGGGATATGGCTACACCTTC.

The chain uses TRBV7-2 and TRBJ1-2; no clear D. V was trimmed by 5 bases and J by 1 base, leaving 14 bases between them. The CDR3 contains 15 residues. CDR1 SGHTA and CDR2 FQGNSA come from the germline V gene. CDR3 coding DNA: TGTGCCAGCAGCGTCCCGGGCCGGGGTAACTATGGCTACACCTTC. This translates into CASSVPGRGNYGYTF.

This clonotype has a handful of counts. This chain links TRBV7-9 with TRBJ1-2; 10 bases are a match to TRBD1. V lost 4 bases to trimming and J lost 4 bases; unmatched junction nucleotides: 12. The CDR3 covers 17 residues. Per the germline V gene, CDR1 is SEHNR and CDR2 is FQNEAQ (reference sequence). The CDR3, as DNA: TGTGCCAGCAGCTCTACTACTCCCTGGACAGGGGGCTATGGCTACACCTTC. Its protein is CASSSTTPWTGGYGYTF.

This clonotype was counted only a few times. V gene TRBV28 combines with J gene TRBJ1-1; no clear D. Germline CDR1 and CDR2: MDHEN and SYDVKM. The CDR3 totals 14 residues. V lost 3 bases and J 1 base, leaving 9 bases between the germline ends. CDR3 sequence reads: CASSFVRGNTEAFF. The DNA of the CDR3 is TGTGCCAGCAGTTTCGTAAGAGGGAACACTGAAGCTTTCTTT.

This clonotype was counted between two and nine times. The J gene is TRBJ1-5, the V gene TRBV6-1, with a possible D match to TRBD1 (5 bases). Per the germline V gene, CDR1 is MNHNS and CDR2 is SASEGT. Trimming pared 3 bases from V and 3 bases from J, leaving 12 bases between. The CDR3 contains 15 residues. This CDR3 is CASSESQGYNQPQHF. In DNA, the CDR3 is TGTGCCAGCAGTGAGTCCCAGGGTTACAATCAGCCCCAGCATTTT.

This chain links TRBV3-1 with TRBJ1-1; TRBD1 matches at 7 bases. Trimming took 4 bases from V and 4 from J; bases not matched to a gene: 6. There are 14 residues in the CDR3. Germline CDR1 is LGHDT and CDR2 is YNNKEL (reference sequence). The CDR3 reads CASSRSGTVTEAFF. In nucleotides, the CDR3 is TGTGCCAGCAGCCGGTCCGGGACAGTCACTGAAGCTTTCTTT. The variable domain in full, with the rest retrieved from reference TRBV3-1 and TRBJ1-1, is DTAVSQTPKYLVTQMGNDKSIKCEQNLGHDTMYWYKQDSKKFLKIMFSYNNKELIINETVPNRFSPKSPDKAHLNLHINSLELGDSAVYFCASSRSGTVTEAFFGQGTRLTVV.

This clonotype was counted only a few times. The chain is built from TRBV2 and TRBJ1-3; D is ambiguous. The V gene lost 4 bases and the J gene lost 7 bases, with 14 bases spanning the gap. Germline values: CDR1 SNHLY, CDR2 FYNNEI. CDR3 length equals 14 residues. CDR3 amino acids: CASSGTSLENTIYF. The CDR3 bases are TGTGCCAGCAGTGGGACGAGTCTTGAGAACACCATATATTTT.

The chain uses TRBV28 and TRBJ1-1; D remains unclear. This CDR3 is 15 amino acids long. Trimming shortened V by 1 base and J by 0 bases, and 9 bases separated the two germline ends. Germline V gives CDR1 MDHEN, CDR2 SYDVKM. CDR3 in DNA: TGTGCCAGCAGTTTATCGGGATCCATGAACACTGAAGCTTTCTTT. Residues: CASSLSGSMNTEAFF.

This chain's CDR3 is CSVEASGTGYGYTF. DNA for the CDR3: TGCAGCGTTGAAGCCTCCGGGACAGGTTATGGCTACACCTTC. The chain carries TRBV29-1 and TRBJ1-2; 8 bases match TRBD1. The CDR3 is 14 amino acids. The V and J ends lost 1 base and 5 bases, in that order; junction bases with no gene match: 6. From germline, CDR1 is SQVTM and CDR2 ANQGSEA.